Below are 9 T cell receptor beta chains sequenced from a single sample in a study of beta chain features in type 1 diabetes. Every isolated RNA sample was fully reverse transcribed, so sequencing captured expressed TCRB transcripts. The protocol was immunoSEQ multiplex PCR, while the TCRdb copy is restricted to in-frame clones and leaves out a portion. This table has 110,000 to 150,000 clones, about 10% appearing once. Sequencing input: central memory CD4+ T cells from blood. The receptors stem from a man younger than 35 in good health.

V is TRBV11-3 and J is TRBJ2-3; 9 nucleotides line up with TRBD2. Germline CDR1 reads SGHNT; CDR2 reads YENEEA. The CDR3 runs 16 residues. V was clipped by 4 bases and J by 0 bases; unmatched bases: 5. CDR3 protein: CASSSGLAGSTDTQYF. DNA for the CDR3: TGTGCCAGCAGCTCAGGGCTAGCGGGGAGCACAGATACGCAGTATTTT.

Worth noting for this clone: A read error may produce the germline difference seen at one junction end. The V and J genes are TRBV15 and TRBJ1-4, with 7 bases fitting TRBD1. Germline V lookup: CDR1 LNHNV, CDR2 YYDKDF (reference sequence). The CDR3 has 15 amino acids. This chain's CDR3 is CATSRDQGGGEKLFF. The CDR3 DNA follows: TGTGCCACCAGCCGAGACCAGGGGGGCGGTGAAAAACTGTTTTTT.

This clone showed up many times. This sequence joins TRBV5-1 and TRBJ2-3, with D maybe TRBD2 (6 bases). Per germline, CDR1 SGHRS and CDR2 YFSETQ. V dropped 0 bases and J dropped 5 bases, with 10 bases sitting between them. This CDR3 is built from 14 residues. The CDR3 protein is CASSLDWGGDTQYF. CDR3 coding DNA: TGCGCCAGCAGCTTGGACTGGGGAGGAGATACGCAGTATTTT. The full variable domain, with the rest looked up from reference TRBV5-1 and TRBJ2-3, is KAGVTQTPRYLIKTRGQQVTLSCSPISGHRSVSWYQQTPGQGLQFLFEYFSETQRNKGNFPGRFSGRQFSNSRSEMNVSTLELGDSALYLCASSLDWGGDTQYFGPGTRLTVL.

This clone has just a few counts. Other DNA sequences in the sample encode the same CDR3. V and J are TRBV10-3 and TRBJ1-2; a possible D gene is TRBD1 (6 bases). The V gene's germline CDR1 is ENHRY and CDR2 SYGVKD. The CDR3 contains 17 residues. Trimming cost V 1 base and J 0 bases, with 15 bases left between them. The CDR3 DNA is TGTGCCATCAGTGAGTTGAATACAGGGCTAGCTAACTATGGCTACACCTTC. Amino acids: CAISELNTGLANYGYTF.

This clone has only a few counts. J is TRBJ2-3 and V is TRBV30, with 12 nucleotides matching TRBD2. Trimming at V came to 0 bases and at J to 2 bases, leaving 6 bases not matched to a gene. This CDR3 region has 17 residues. CDR1 and CDR2 (germline): GTSNPN, SVGIG (reference sequence). CDR3: CAWSVRLAGVSTDTQYF. In nucleotides, the CDR3 is TGTGCCTGGAGTGTCCGACTAGCGGGGGTTTCCACAGATACGCAGTATTTT. Full variable domain (missing parts from reference TRBV30 and TRBJ2-3): SQTIHQWPATLVQPVGSPLSLECTVEGTSNPNLYWYRQAAGRGLQLLFYSVGIGQISSEVPQNLSASRPQDRQFILSSKKLLLSDSGFYLCAWSVRLAGVSTDTQYFGPGTRLTVL.

The sample holds a few counts of this clone. V gene TRBV15 combines with J gene TRBJ2-1; possible D gene TRBD2, 5 bases. The CDR3 consists of 13 residues. The V end lost 1 base, the J end lost 10 bases, and 11 bases lay between the germline ends. CDR1 is LNHNV, CDR2 YYDKDF, per germline (reference sequence). Written as DNA, the CDR3 is TGTGCCACCAGCAGAGGGCGGGCTTGGGAGCAGTTCTTC. Translating it yields CATSRGRAWEQFF.

This chain connects TRBV5-1 to TRBJ2-1; TRBD2 matches at 11 bases. The CDR3 is made up of 14 amino acids. The V gene end was trimmed by 1 base and the J gene end by 8 bases; junction bases not matched to a gene: 2. Germline CDR1 SGHRS, CDR2 YFSETQ. CDR3 sequence (DNA): TGCGCCAGCAGCTTGTCTAGCGGGGGGTATGAGCAGTTCTTC. Residues: CASSLSSGGYEQFF. Full variable domain (outside the CDR3, taken from reference TRBV5-1 and TRBJ2-1): KAGVTQTPRYLIKTRGQQVTLSCSPISGHRSVSWYQQTPGQGLQFLFEYFSETQRNKGNFPGRFSGRQFSNSRSEMNVSTLELGDSALYLCASSLSSGGYEQFFGPGTRLTVL.

This chain connects TRBV4-3 to TRBJ2-5, with D perhaps matching TRBD1 (7 bases). V lost 3 bases and J 5 bases, leaving 19 bases between the germline ends. The CDR3 has 16 amino acids. Germline lookup yields CDR1 LGHNA and CDR2 YSLEER. As DNA, the CDR3 is TGCGCCAGCAGCCACTTTGAAGGGGGCCGGGGGGAGACCCAGTACTTC. Encoded protein: CASSHFEGGRGETQYF.

This clone was seen more than once but under ten times. V is TRBV11-1 and J is TRBJ2-6, with a weak D call TRBD1 (6 bases). CDR1 is SGHAT and CDR2 is FQDESV in the germline V gene (reference sequence). The CDR3 extends over 17 amino acids. V lost 1 base to trimming and J lost 2 bases, with 12 bases between them. The CDR3 DNA follows: TGTGCCAGCAGCTTAGGTACAGGGCGGCCTGGGGCCAACGTCCTGACTTTC. Translation gives CASSLGTGRPGANVLTF.